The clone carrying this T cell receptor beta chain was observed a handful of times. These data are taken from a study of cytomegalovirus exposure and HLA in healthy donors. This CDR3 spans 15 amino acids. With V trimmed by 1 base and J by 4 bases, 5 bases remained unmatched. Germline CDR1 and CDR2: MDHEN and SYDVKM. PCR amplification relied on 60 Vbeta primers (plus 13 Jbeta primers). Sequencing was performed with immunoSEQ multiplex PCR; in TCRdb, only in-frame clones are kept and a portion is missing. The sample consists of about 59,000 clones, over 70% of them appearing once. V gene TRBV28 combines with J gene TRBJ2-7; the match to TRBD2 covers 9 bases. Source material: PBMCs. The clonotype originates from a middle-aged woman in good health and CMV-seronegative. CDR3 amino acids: CASSLSASGAYEQYF. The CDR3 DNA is TGTGCCAGCAGTTTATCAGCTAGCGGGGCGTACGAGCAGTACTTC.